These 15 T cell receptor beta chains came from one sample sequenced in a study of T cell responses to AZD1222 COVID-19 vaccine. Here immunoSEQ multiplex PCR was the method, and the copy in TCRdb shows in-frame clones only, minus some. The table lists under 150,000 clones, 91% of them singletons, with 4% to 6% in the top ten. The sequencing used peripheral blood, collected on day 0 of AZD1222 vaccination. The receptors were sampled from an adult in good health.

The CDR3 region is CASNRGRFNEKLFF. CDR3 coding DNA: TGTGCCAGCAATCGGGGTCGATTTAATGAAAAACTGTTTTTT. The chain carries TRBV28 and TRBJ1-4, with unresolved D. CDR3 length: 14 amino acids. With 7 bases removed from V and 4 bases from J, the gap between germline ends came to 13 bases. The germline CDR1 and CDR2 sequences are MDHEN and SYDVKM.

The gene calls are TRBV9 and TRBJ2-3, with unresolved D. Germline lookup yields CDR1 SGDLS and CDR2 YYNGEE. The CDR3 is 13 amino acids. V was clipped by 3 bases and J by 4 bases, with 9 bases between them. CDR3: CASSGLLADTQYF. As DNA, the CDR3 is TGTGCCAGCAGCGGCCTTTTAGCAGATACGCAGTATTTT.

The chain couples TRBV27 to TRBJ2-5, with D perhaps TRBD1 (6 bases). Germline assignment: CDR1 MNHEY and CDR2 SMNVEV (reference sequence). The germline V and J ends were trimmed by 5 bases and 5 bases, with 12 bases remaining between them. The CDR3 extends over 13 amino acids. This chain's CDR3 is CASSPQGQETQYF. The DNA for the CDR3 is TGTGCCAGCAGTCCACAGGGTCAGGAGACCCAGTACTTC.

This chain uses TRBV7-9 with TRBJ2-1; a possible D gene is TRBD1 (6 bases). The CDR3 has 15 residues. Germline values: CDR1 SEHNR, CDR2 FQNEAQ (reference sequence). V gave up 0 bases and J gave up 6 bases, with 12 bases separating them. The CDR3: CASSLAGTYFNEQFF. In DNA form, the CDR3 reads TGTGCCAGCAGCTTAGCAGGGACATACTTCAATGAGCAGTTCTTC.

The chain couples TRBV7-6 to TRBJ1-1; TRBD1 aligns across 10 bases. Germline V CDR1 and CDR2: SGHVS, FNYEAQ. This CDR3 is 16 amino acids long. Germline trimming cut 1 base from V and 6 bases from J; bases unmatched to any gene: 8. Here the CDR3 DNA reads TGTGCCAGCAGCTTAGGGGGGGACAGGGGTTATCCTGAAGCTTTCTTT. It translates to CASSLGGDRGYPEAFF.

J is TRBJ1-6 and V is TRBV4-3; TRBD1 matches at 7 bases. CDR3 length: 15 residues. The junction had 7 bases not matched to a gene; V was cut back by 5 bases and J by 6 bases. Germline V gene data show CDR1 as LGHNA and CDR2 as YSLEER. CDR3 nucleotides: TGCGCCAGCAGCTCTCAAAGACAGGGTAATTCACCCCTCCACTTT. Its protein is CASSSQRQGNSPLHF.

This clone was observed a single time. J is TRBJ1-5 and V is TRBV6-1; no clear D gene. This CDR3 is built from 17 residues. Germline loops: CDR1 MNHNS, CDR2 SASEGT. The V and J ends lost 0 bases and 3 bases respectively, with 15 bases between them. As DNA, the CDR3 is TGTGCCAGCAGTGAAGCAAGGCAGGCTACACCCAATCAGCCCCAGCATTTT. Translation: CASSEARQATPNQPQHF.

The gene calls are TRBV9 and TRBJ2-1; D may match TRBD1 or TRBD2 (5 bases each). Per germline, CDR1 SGDLS and CDR2 YYNGEE. The CDR3 loop spans 15 amino acids. Deletions cut 5 bases from V and 0 bases from J, with 12 bases between. Here the CDR3 DNA reads TGTGCCAGCAGTTCCGACAGCGGCTCCTACAATGAGCAGTTCTTC. Translated, it gives CASSSDSGSYNEQFF.

This clone was seen once. The V gene is TRBV19, the J gene TRBJ1-3; D might be TRBD1 (6 bases). Germline loops: CDR1 LNHDA, CDR2 SQIVND (reference sequence). The V end was cut by 5 bases, the J end by 4 bases, with 12 bases between. The CDR3 extends over 14 amino acids. CDR3 bases: TGTGCCAGTAGTTCTACAGGGTTCGGAAACACCATATATTTT. Translating gives CASSSTGFGNTIYF.

This chain uses TRBV27 with TRBJ1-6; the match to TRBD1 covers 9 bases. Trimming cost V 6 bases and J 10 bases; bases outside gene matches: 4. The V gene's germline CDR1 is MNHEY and CDR2 SMNVEV (reference sequence). The CDR3 length is 13 residues. In DNA, the CDR3 is TGTGCCAGCAGGGACAGGGGAGGGTCACCCCTCCACTTT. It codes for CASRDRGGSPLHF.

The chain joins TRBV19 to TRBJ1-5, with D hard to call. The length of the CDR3 is 17 residues. V gave up 5 bases and J gave up 0 bases, with 17 bases separating them. Germline V lookup: CDR1 LNHDA, CDR2 SQIVND (reference sequence). CDR3 amino acids: CASSLWASSGSNQPQHF. CDR3 coding DNA: TGTGCCAGTAGTTTGTGGGCTTCCTCCGGTAGCAATCAGCCCCAGCATTTT.

The rearrangement links TRBV21-1 to TRBJ2-7; TRBD1, the table's D call, lacks a check against the DNA. TRBV21-1 constitutes a pseudogene. The CDR3 length is 13 residues. The DNA of the CDR3 is TGTGCCAGCAGATGGGACAGCACCTACGAGCAGTACTTC. Its protein product is CASRWDSTYEQYF.

The chain has TRBV6-6 and TRBJ1-6; D is ambiguous. Germline values: CDR1 MNHNY, CDR2 SVGAGI (reference sequence). V dropped 7 bases and J dropped 7 bases, with 14 bases sitting between them. The CDR3 is made up of 14 amino acids. This CDR3 reads CASNPGRENSPLHF. CDR3 in DNA: TGTGCCAGCAACCCGGGGAGGGAGAATTCACCCCTCCACTTT.

CDR3 in DNA: TGTGCCAGCTGTTGGGGGAGGCCTGGGGCCAACGTCCTGACTTTC. It codes for CASCWGRPGANVLTF. The V and J genes are TRBV6-5 and TRBJ2-6; tentatively, D is TRBD2 (6 bases). CDR1 is MNHEY and CDR2 is SVGAGI in the germline V gene. The germline V and J ends were trimmed by 8 bases and 2 bases, with 13 bases remaining between them. CDR3 length equals 15 residues.

The V gene is TRBV24-1, the J gene TRBJ2-5; 8 nucleotides align to TRBD1. Germline V CDR1 and CDR2: KGHDR, SFDVKD. This CDR3 comprises 14 residues. V lost 4 bases to trimming and J lost 2 bases; unmatched junction nucleotides: 2. The CDR3 sequence: CATSEWTGQETQYF. For the CDR3, the DNA is TGTGCCACCAGTGAGTGGACAGGGCAAGAGACCCAGTACTTC.